Listed below are T cell receptor beta chains from one sample, sequenced in a study of T cell responses to AZD1222 COVID-19 vaccine. Measured with immunoSEQ multiplex PCR; TCRdb has only the in-frame clones, and not every one. The sample yields approximately 140,000 clones, 80% to 95% seen once. The starting material was peripheral blood, obtained 28 days after the second AZD1222 dose. The source of these receptors is an adult who received the AZD1222 COVID-19 vaccine. Each CDR3 is given with its conserved first and last residue. D genes are given only for firm matches. Rows may omit the clone size; those that give it use once, few, many or a size class.

>TRBJ1-3|-|-|TRBV9
TGTGCCAGCAGCCCCTCCCTGGGTTACTCTGGAAACACCATATATTTT
CASSPSLGYSGNTIYF
>TRBJ2-2|-|-|TRBV20-1
TGCAGTGCCCCTGAGACCGGGGAGCTGTTTTTT
CSAPETGELFF
>TRBJ2-3|-|-|TRBV21-1
TGTGCCAGCAGCAAAGTCGAAGTGGGAGGTACGCAGTATTTT
CASSKVEVGGTQYF
>TRBJ1-1|TRBD1|-|TRBV6-5
TGTGCCAGCAGTTACGGGACAGGGACAAACACTGAAGCTTTCTTT
CASSYGTGTNTEAFF
>TRBJ2-1|TRBD1|-|TRBV6-5
TGTGCCAGCAGTTACAACTCCGGACAGGGGAGGGATGAGCAGTTCTTC
CASSYNSGQGRDEQFF
>TRBJ2-1|TRBD2|-|TRBV24-1
TGTGCCACCAGTGATGGTGCTAGCGGGAGCTACAATGAGCAGTTCTTC
CATSDGASGSYNEQFF
>TRBJ1-6|-|once|TRBV11-3
TGTGCCAGCAGCCTCTCAGGATATAATTCACCCCTCCACTTT
CASSLSGYNSPLHF
>TRBJ2-4|TRBD1|-|TRBV24-1
TGTGCCACCAGTGCAGGGGGCGGAAACATTCAGTACTTC
CATSAGGGNIQYF
>TRBJ1-1|-|-|TRBV29-1
TGCAGCGGGGGGTGGGAGAACACTGAAGCTTTCTTT
CSGGWENTEAFF
>TRBJ1-2|-|-|TRBV24-1
TGTGCCACCAGTGATCCTCCGGGCCCTAACTATGGCTACACCTTC
CATSDPPGPNYGYTF
>TRBJ2-7|-|-|TRBV7-9
TGTGCCAGCAGCGCGGGACCACCCTACGAGCAGTACTTC
CASSAGPPYEQYF
>TRBJ2-1|-|-|TRBV3-1/TRBV3-2
TGTGCCAGCAGCCAAATGGGCGGTTTCTCCTACAATGAGCAGTTCTTC
CASSQMGGFSYNEQFF
>TRBJ1-6|-|-|TRBV4-1
TGCGCCAGCAGCCAGCTGGGGCACCTCCACTTT
CASSQLGHLHF
>TRBJ1-3|-|-|TRBV7-9
TGTGCCAGCAGCTTAGCCGGTGTCGACACCATATATTTT
CASSLAGVDTIYF
>TRBJ1-1|-|-|TRBV29-1
TGCAGCGTCCTTTCGTACTTGAACACTGAAGCTTTCTTT
CSVLSYLNTEAFF
>TRBJ1-1|-|-|TRBV24-1
TGTGCCATCAAGACCCTGGGGGACTCCCACACTGAAGCTTTCTTT
CAIKTLGDSHTEAFF
>TRBJ1-4|TRBD1|-|TRBV7-9
TGTGCCAGCAGCTTAGCGGGCGCAGGGGGTAATGAAAAACTGTTTTTT
CASSLAGAGGNEKLFF
>TRBJ1-1|-|-|TRBV7-3
TGTGCCAGCAGGCGTCAGGGTGGCACTGAAGCTTTCTTT
CASRRQGGTEAFF
>TRBJ2-1|TRBD2|-|TRBV9
TGTGCCAGCAGCGTAGCATGGGGAGTAGCGGGAGCAAATGAGCAGTTCTTC
CASSVAWGVAGANEQFF
>TRBJ1-1|TRBD1|-|TRBV7-9
TGTGCCAGCAGTTCACAGGGGGCCAGGGGCACTGAAGCTTTCTTT
CASSSQGARGTEAFF
>TRBJ1-3|-|few|TRBV3-1/TRBV3-2
TGTGCCAGCAGCCAATCACCCCCCTCTGGAAACACCATATATTTT
CASSQSPPSGNTIYF
>TRBJ1-2|-|-|TRBV6-6
TGTGCCAGCAGTTTTCCTGACAAGAACTATGGCTACACCTTC
CASSFPDKNYGYTF
>TRBJ2-2|-|few|TRBV9
TGTGCCAGCAGCGTAGAAGTTAGCGGAGACGGGGAGCTGTTTTTT
CASSVEVSGDGELFF
>TRBJ1-2|-|-|TRBV7-2
TGTGCCAGCAGCCAGGGACAAGCCGACTATGGCTACACCTTC
CASSQGQADYGYTF
>TRBJ1-6|-|-|TRBV7-9
TGTGCCAGCAGCTTATTCGGCGACCCGAGGGATTCACCCCTCCACTTT
CASSLFGDPRDSPLHF
>TRBJ1-1|-|-|TRBV11-2
TGTGCCAGCAGCTCCGGACGGAAGAACACTGAAGCTTTCTTT
CASSSGRKNTEAFF
>TRBJ1-6|-|few|TRBV4-1
TGCGCCAGCAGCCAAGAGGAGAACCACAATAATTCACCCCTCCACTTT
CASSQEENHNNSPLHF
>TRBJ1-5|-|-|TRBV28
TGTGCCAGCAGTTCACCACAGGGTTACAATCAGCCCCAGCATTTT
CASSSPQGYNQPQHF
>TRBJ2-2|-|-|TRBV3-1/TRBV3-2
TGTGCCAGCAGCCAAGATAGCAACACCGGGGAGCTGTTTTTT
CASSQDSNTGELFF
>TRBJ2-6|-|-|TRBV7-3
TGTGCCAGCAGCTTAAGGGGGCCCCGGGGGGCCAACGTCCTGACTTTC
CASSLRGPRGANVLTF
>TRBJ1-2|-|once|TRBV19
TGTGCCAGTAGTACCCGCGGGGGGACGGCCTATGGCTACACCTTC
CASSTRGGTAYGYTF
>TRBJ1-1|TRBD1|-|TRBV7-2
TGTGCCAGCAGAGGACAGGCAAGAAGGGGAACTGAAGCTTTCTTT
CASRGQARRGTEAFF
>TRBJ1-2|-|-|TRBV25-1
TGTGCCAGCAGTGGATACACGGATTCTACTGGCTACACCTTC
CASSGYTDSTGYTF
>TRBJ2-2|-|-|TRBV18
TGTGCCAGCTCCAACCTGGGGGGAGCCGGGGAGCTGTTTTTT
CASSNLGGAGELFF
>TRBJ1-6|TRBD1|-|TRBV29-1
TGCAGCGTCCGGACAGGCTATAATTCACCCCTCCACTTT
CSVRTGYNSPLHF
>TRBJ2-2|TRBD2|-|TRBV19
TGTGCCAGTAGTATGGGACTAGCGGGAGGGCTGGACACCGGGGAGCTGTTTTTT
CASSMGLAGGLDTGELFF